These 11 T cell receptor beta chains were sequenced from one sample in a study of T-cell memory formation after mild COVID-19. In TCRdb, the 5' RACE reads were re-called with MiXCR into one record per CDR3 protein. This table has around 220,000 distinct CDR3 sequences, roughly 15% appearing once. Sequences were obtained from PBMCs or a T cell subset sorted from them (not recorded which). All receptors come from a man aged 18 to 35 who had mild COVID-19 (a few samples of this study predate the infection). Cell type and time point are not known.

This clonotype was picked up a small number of times. This chain joins TRBV19 and TRBJ1-5, with D possibly matching TRBD1 (5 bases). CDR1 is LNHDA, CDR2 SQIVND, per germline (reference sequence). The CDR3 totals 13 residues. Trimming cost V 4 bases and J 4 bases, with 8 bases left between them. As DNA, the CDR3 is TGTGCCAGTAGTACGGACAAAAATCAGCCCCAGCATTTT. It codes for CASSTDKNQPQHF.

The chain employs TRBV12-3 or TRBV12-4 and TRBJ2-5, with TRBD1 as a possible D gene (5 bases). Trimming removed 5 bases at V and 2 bases at J, with 9 bases between. The CDR3 has 13 amino acids. DNA for the CDR3: TGTGCCAGCAGTGGACATTTTCAAGAGACCCAGTACTTC. It codes for CASSGHFQETQYF.

The chain links TRBV6-5 to TRBJ2-3; no reliable D call. From germline, CDR1 is MNHEY and CDR2 SVGAGI. V shed 2 bases and J shed 2 bases, with 11 bases lying between them. The length of the CDR3 is 15 residues. Written as DNA, the CDR3 is TGTGCCAGCAGTTACGGAGATGGATCCACAGATACGCAGTATTTT. It translates to CASSYGDGSTDTQYF.

This clonotype has only a few counts. V is TRBV12-3 or TRBV12-4 and J is TRBJ2-5, with 14 positions matching TRBD2. V lost 7 bases, J lost 8 bases, and 9 bases stayed unmatched. This CDR3 has 15 residues. For the CDR3, the DNA is TGTGCCAGCATCGGGACTAGCGGGGGCCCAGGAACCCAGTACTTC. It specifies CASIGTSGGPGTQYF.

The chain combines TRBV7-3 with TRBJ1-1; no reliable D call. Germline CDR1 and CDR2: SGHTA and FQGTGA. V lost 0 bases and J lost 6, with 8 bases in between. The CDR3 length is 13 residues. The CDR3 sequence: CASSLTQRAEAFF. CDR3 nucleotides: TGTGCCAGCAGCTTAACTCAGAGGGCTGAAGCTTTCTTT. The full variable domain, with the rest looked up from reference TRBV7-3 and TRBJ1-1, is GAGVSQTPSNKVTEKGKYVELRCDPISGHTALYWYRQSLGQGPEFLIYFQGTGAADDSGLPNDRFFAVRPEGSVSTLKIQRTERGDSAVYLCASSLTQRAEAFFGQGTRLTVV.

The chain carries TRBV2 and TRBJ2-1; 12 bases agree with TRBD2. CDR1 SNHLY and CDR2 FYNNEI come from the germline V gene. The CDR3 loop spans 15 amino acids. V lost 6 bases and J lost 9; bases outside the gene matches: 9. CDR3 residues: CASSPRTSGVGEQFF. For the CDR3, the DNA is TGTGCCAGCAGCCCCCGGACTAGCGGGGTCGGTGAGCAGTTCTTC. Full variable domain (outside the CDR3, taken from reference TRBV2 and TRBJ2-1): EPEVTQTPSHQVTQMGQEVILRCVPISNHLYFYWYRQILGQKVEFLVSFYNNEISEKSEIFDDQFSVERPDGSNFTLKIRSTKLEDSAMYFCASSPRTSGVGEQFFGPGTRLTVL.

In its sample, this clonotype was seen a few times. The chain recombines TRBV6-6 with TRBJ2-4; either TRBD1 or TRBD2 may supply D (5 bases each). Germline CDR1 MNHNY, CDR2 SVGAGI (reference sequence). CDR3 length equals 16 residues. The V end lost 6 bases, the J end lost 1 base, and 16 bases lay between the germline ends. CDR3 bases: TGTGCCAGCAGGACAGACGCTTGGAGGGCCAAAAACATTCAGTACTTC. Its translation is CASRTDAWRAKNIQYF.

This clonotype has only a few counts. The chain employs TRBV9 and TRBJ2-5; the D call may be TRBD1 or TRBD2 (5 bases each). This CDR3 is built from 17 residues. Looked up from germline, CDR1 is SGDLS and CDR2 is YYNGEE. Trimming removed 0 bases from V and 1 base from J, with 16 bases in between. The CDR3 sequence: CASSVGKGPRVQETQYF. The CDR3 region has the DNA TGTGCCAGCAGCGTAGGGAAGGGACCCAGGGTCCAAGAGACCCAGTACTTC.

V usage is TRBV6-6 and J usage is TRBJ2-7; TRBD1 matches 8 bases. There are 11 residues in the CDR3. Germline V gives CDR1 MNHNY, CDR2 SVGAGI (reference sequence). The J segment lost 9 bases and the V segment lost 6 bases, leaving 4 bases of the junction unmatched. CDR3 protein: CASRQGARQYV. The CDR3 DNA follows: TGTGCCAGCAGGCAGGGGGCTCGGCAGTACGTC.

The J gene is TRBJ2-7, the V gene TRBV20-1; D is undetermined. Germline CDR1 DFQATT, CDR2 SNEGSKA (reference sequence). V was pared by 4 bases and J by 4 bases, with 11 bases between. This CDR3 is 12 amino acids long. CDR3 protein: CSAIRPLYEQYF. DNA for the CDR3: TGCAGTGCTATCCGGCCTTTATACGAGCAGTACTTC.

This clonotype was counted only a few times. The rearrangement joins TRBV3-1 to TRBJ2-7, with D tentatively TRBD2 (5 bases). V gave up 0 bases and J gave up 10 bases, with 10 bases separating them. This CDR3 contains 12 residues. Germline CDR1 is LGHDT and CDR2 is YNNKEL (reference sequence). As DNA, the CDR3 is TGTGCCAGCAGCCAAGATTGGACGGGACAGTACTTC. This sequence encodes CASSQDWTGQYF.